This is a list of T cell receptor beta chains from one sample in a study of spatial heterogeneity in lung cancer. TCRdb independently ran MiXCR on the 5' RACE reads; one entry per CDR3 protein. The sample has about 94,000 distinct CDR3 sequences, less than 20% seen once; the top ten hold just over 20%. The material sequenced was PBMCs, taken at follow-up. The receptors were gathered from a male donor with early-stage non-small cell lung cancer. CDR3s include the opening cysteine and the closing phenylalanine or tryptophan. The D gene is left open where the match is weak. Size is omitted from some rows. Given values are once, few, many or a class for expanded clones.

CDR3nt: TGTGCCACGAGGGGGGGACTAGCGGGTTATAATGAGCAGTTCTTC
CDR3aa: CATRGGLAGYNEQFF
v_gene: TRBV19
abundance: .
d_gene: TRBD2
j_gene: TRBJ2-1

CDR3nt: TGCGCCAGCAGCCAAGACCCTTACCCCCAGGGCGAGAACACTGAAGCTTTCTTT
CDR3aa: CASSQDPYPQGENTEAFF
v_gene: TRBV4-1
abundance: many
d_gene: .
j_gene: TRBJ1-1

CDR3nt: TGTGCCAGCAGTAACCCGTCAGAAGATACGCGGTATTTT
CDR3aa: CASSNPSEDTRYF
v_gene: TRBV6-6
abundance: .
d_gene: .
j_gene: TRBJ2-3

CDR3nt: TGTGCCAGCAGCTTAGGGGGAGTCTCAGAGACCCAGTACTTC
CDR3aa: CASSLGGVSETQYF
v_gene: TRBV7-9
abundance: few
d_gene: .
j_gene: TRBJ2-5

CDR3nt: TGTGCCAGCAGCTTTAGGCCGGGTCAAATAGGGTTTCAAGAGACCCAGTACTTC
CDR3aa: CASSFRPGQIGFQETQYF
v_gene: TRBV5-6
abundance: .
d_gene: .
j_gene: TRBJ2-5

CDR3nt: TGTGCCAGCAGTGAAAACTACGAGCAGTACTTC
CDR3aa: CASSENYEQYF
v_gene: TRBV2
abundance: many
d_gene: .
j_gene: TRBJ2-7

CDR3nt: TGTGCCAGCAGCGCCGACAGGGCGCGGCAAGAGACCCAGTACTTC
CDR3aa: CASSADRARQETQYF
v_gene: TRBV7-8
abundance: many
d_gene: TRBD1
j_gene: TRBJ2-5

CDR3nt: TGTGCCAGTAGTATTATCCGGGACGGTACGGATGGCTACACCTTC
CDR3aa: CASSIIRDGTDGYTF
v_gene: TRBV19
abundance: few
d_gene: .
j_gene: TRBJ1-2

CDR3nt: TGTGCCAGCAGTGTGGAGGCCTCCGCAGCCAAAAACATTCAGTACTTC
CDR3aa: CASSVEASAAKNIQYF
v_gene: TRBV6-1
abundance: .
d_gene: .
j_gene: TRBJ2-4

CDR3nt: TGCGCCAGCAGCCGCGAAGAGGGTTCCAACTATGGCTACACCTTC
CDR3aa: CASSREEGSNYGYTF
v_gene: TRBV5-1
abundance: .
d_gene: .
j_gene: TRBJ1-2

CDR3nt: TGTGCCAGCAGCGTCGGAGCGGACAGCCTAAACACTGAAGCTTTCTTT
CDR3aa: CASSVGADSLNTEAFF
v_gene: TRBV9
abundance: few
d_gene: .
j_gene: TRBJ1-1

CDR3nt: TGTGCCACCAGCAGAGAAGTGTCTAACTATGGCTACACCTTC
CDR3aa: CATSREVSNYGYTF
v_gene: TRBV15
abundance: .
d_gene: .
j_gene: TRBJ1-2

CDR3nt: TGTGCCAGCACCCAACAGGTGGGCAATCAGCCCCAGCATTTT
CDR3aa: CASTQQVGNQPQHF
v_gene: TRBV6-2/TRBV6-3
abundance: few
d_gene: .
j_gene: TRBJ1-5

CDR3nt: TGTGCCAGCTCATTGGGACTAGCGGACCTAACCTACGAGCAGTACTTC
CDR3aa: CASSLGLADLTYEQYF
v_gene: TRBV18
abundance: .
d_gene: TRBD2
j_gene: TRBJ2-7

CDR3nt: TGTGCCAGCAGTTACTATTCCACAGATACGCAGTATTTT
CDR3aa: CASSYYSTDTQYF
v_gene: TRBV6-2/TRBV6-3
abundance: .
d_gene: .
j_gene: TRBJ2-3

CDR3nt: TGTGCCAGCAGTGGCCCCTCGGGACAGAACTATGGCTACACCTTC
CDR3aa: CASSGPSGQNYGYTF
v_gene: TRBV25-1
abundance: .
d_gene: TRBD1
j_gene: TRBJ1-2

CDR3nt: TGTGCCAGCAGTTTAGCAGGGGGGAATGAGCAGTTCTTC
CDR3aa: CASSLAGGNEQFF
v_gene: TRBV12-3/TRBV12-4
abundance: few
d_gene: .
j_gene: TRBJ2-1

CDR3nt: TGTGCCAGCAGCCGGACAGGCCTAGGGGAAAATGAGCAGTTCTTC
CDR3aa: CASSRTGLGENEQFF
v_gene: TRBV7-8
abundance: .
d_gene: TRBD1
j_gene: TRBJ2-1

CDR3nt: TGTGCCAGCAGCTCCTCACAGGGGAATGAGCAGTTCTTC
CDR3aa: CASSSSQGNEQFF
v_gene: TRBV7-6
abundance: .
d_gene: TRBD1
j_gene: TRBJ2-1

CDR3nt: TGTGCCAGCAGCAAAGGGGGAATCAATCAGCCCCAGCATTTT
CDR3aa: CASSKGGINQPQHF
v_gene: TRBV9
abundance: few
d_gene: .
j_gene: TRBJ1-5

CDR3nt: TGTGCCAGCAGCTTAGTCCAAACGAACACTGAAGCTTTCTTT
CDR3aa: CASSLVQTNTEAFF
v_gene: TRBV7-9
abundance: few
d_gene: .
j_gene: TRBJ1-1

CDR3nt: TGTGCCAGCAGCACGCTAGCGGGGCAGATTGGGGAGACCCAGTACTTC
CDR3aa: CASSTLAGQIGETQYF
v_gene: TRBV9
abundance: few
d_gene: TRBD2
j_gene: TRBJ2-5

CDR3nt: TGCGCCAGCAGCCCGGGCCGGGGGACTAGCGACGAGCAGTACTTC
CDR3aa: CASSPGRGTSDEQYF
v_gene: TRBV5-1
abundance: .
d_gene: TRBD2
j_gene: TRBJ2-7

CDR3nt: TGTGCCAGTAGTAAGCAGGTTTGGGGAGTCTATGGCTACACCTTC
CDR3aa: CASSKQVWGVYGYTF
v_gene: TRBV19
abundance: .
d_gene: .
j_gene: TRBJ1-2

CDR3nt: TGTGCCACTGGAAGGGATATGCCCGGGGAGCTGTTTTTT
CDR3aa: CATGRDMPGELFF
v_gene: TRBV24-1
abundance: .
d_gene: .
j_gene: TRBJ2-2

CDR3nt: TGTGCCAGCAGTTACTCGAACCCCGGGGGTCCAGATACGCAGTATTTT
CDR3aa: CASSYSNPGGPDTQYF
v_gene: TRBV6-2/TRBV6-3
abundance: few
d_gene: .
j_gene: TRBJ2-3

CDR3nt: TGTGCCAGCAGCATCTCTTCGGACAGCTATGGCTACACCTTC
CDR3aa: CASSISSDSYGYTF
v_gene: TRBV6-4
abundance: .
d_gene: .
j_gene: TRBJ1-2

CDR3nt: TGTGCCAGCAGTCAGGGCGGGGTAAACCAGCCCCAGCATTTT
CDR3aa: CASSQGGVNQPQHF
v_gene: TRBV27
abundance: many
d_gene: .
j_gene: TRBJ1-5